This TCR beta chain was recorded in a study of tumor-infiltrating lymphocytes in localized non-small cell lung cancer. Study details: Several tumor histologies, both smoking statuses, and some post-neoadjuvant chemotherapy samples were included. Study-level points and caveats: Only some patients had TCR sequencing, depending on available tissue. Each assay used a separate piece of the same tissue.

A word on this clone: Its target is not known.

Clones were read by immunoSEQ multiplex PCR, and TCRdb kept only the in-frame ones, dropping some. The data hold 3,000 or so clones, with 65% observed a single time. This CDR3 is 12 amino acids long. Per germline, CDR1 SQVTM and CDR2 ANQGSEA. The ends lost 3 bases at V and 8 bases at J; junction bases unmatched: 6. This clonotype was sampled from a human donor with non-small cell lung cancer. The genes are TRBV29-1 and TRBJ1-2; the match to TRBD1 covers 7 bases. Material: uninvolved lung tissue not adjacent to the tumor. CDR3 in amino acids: CSVDGQDLGYTF. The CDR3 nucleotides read TGCAGCGTTGATGGACAGGATTTGGGCTACACCTTC.